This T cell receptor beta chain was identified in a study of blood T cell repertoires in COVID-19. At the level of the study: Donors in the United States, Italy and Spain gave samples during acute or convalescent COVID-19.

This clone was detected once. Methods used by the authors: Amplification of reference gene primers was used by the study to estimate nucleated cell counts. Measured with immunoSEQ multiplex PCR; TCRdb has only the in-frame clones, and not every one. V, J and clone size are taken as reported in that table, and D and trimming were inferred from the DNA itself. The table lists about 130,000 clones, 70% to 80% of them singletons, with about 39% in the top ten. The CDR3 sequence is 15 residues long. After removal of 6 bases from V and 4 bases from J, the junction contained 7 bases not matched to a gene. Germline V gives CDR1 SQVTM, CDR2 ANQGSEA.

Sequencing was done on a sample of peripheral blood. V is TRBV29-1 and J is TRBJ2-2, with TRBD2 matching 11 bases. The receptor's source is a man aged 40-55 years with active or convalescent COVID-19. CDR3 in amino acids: CSVGTSGISTGELFF. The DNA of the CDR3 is TGCAGCGTGGGGACTAGCGGTATAAGCACCGGGGAGCTGTTTTTT.